The subject of this entry is one T cell receptor (beta chain). What it binds is unknown. Measured with immunoSEQ multiplex PCR; TCRdb has only the in-frame clones, and not every one. The data show some 110,000 clones, 92% seen once. The data were taken from a study of CD4+ T cells in melanoma. In germline, CDR1 is SGHAT, CDR2 FQNNGV. The CDR3 totals 15 residues. V was clipped by 1 base and J by 1 base, with 10 bases between them. Study-wide findings and caveats: In melanoma, neoantigen-specific CD4+ T cells reportedly differed in differentiation state. CD8+ T cell, macrophage and B cell function reportedly correlated with neoantigen-specific CD4+ T cells.

The sample taken for sequencing was peripheral blood. The sequence was collected from a human donor with melanoma. This chain uses TRBV11-2 with TRBJ1-2, with D unclear. CDR3 protein: CASSLGAGLNYGYTF. The CDR3 DNA reads as TGTGCCAGCAGCTTAGGTGCAGGACTTAACTATGGCTACACCTTC.